This TCR beta chain came from a study of OX40 agonist ivuxolimab in advanced cancers. Study in general: Patients took ivuxolimab, an agonistic anti-OX40 (CD134) antibody. While on treatment, patients had intravenous ivuxolimab at 0.01 to 10 mg/kg every 2 weeks.

The assay was immunoSEQ multiplex PCR, and TCRdb's table has in-frame clones only and misses some. The table includes 5,000 to 7,500 clones, more than 75% detected once. Trimming took off 0 bases at V and 0 bases at J, with 12 bases between the two ends. Germline V CDR1 and CDR2: SGHDN, FVKESK. The length of the CDR3 is 17 residues. Note on this clone: Its specificity is unknown.

Study-wide results and limits: In general, CD8+ T cells held more expanded clones than CD4+ did, on average. By week 6 at 0.1 to 3.0 mg/kg, blood CD4+ and CD8+ T cells had expanded clonally.

The source material was CD4+ or CD8+ T cells sorted from blood, sampled in a trial of the OX40 agonist ivuxolimab. The chain recombines TRBV14 with TRBJ1-3; D gene unclear. This TCR derives from an adult with an advanced solid tumor such as melanoma, head and neck, liver or kidney cancer. The CDR3 is CASSQDPTEYSGNTIYF. CDR3 bases: TGTGCCAGCAGCCAAGACCCAACGGAGTACTCTGGAAACACCATATATTTT.